Each of the 9 T cell receptor beta chains below was sequenced from the same sample in a study of CD8 T cells in Susac syndrome. An amount of RNA that ranged from roughly 0.45 to 1 ug was reverse transcribed with random hexamers. TCRdb reprocessed the immunoSEQ multiplex PCR reads with MiXCR, giving one entry per CDR3 protein. This sample has about 200,000 distinct CDR3 sequences, with more than 85% found just once. Sequenced input: CD4+ T cells from PBMCs. These receptors all come from a human donor with Susac syndrome.

The rearrangement links TRBV30 to TRBJ1-5, with 8 bases that match TRBD1. The CDR3 covers 14 residues. Trimming took 0 bases from V and 7 from J; bases not matched to a gene: 5. From germline, CDR1 is GTSNPN and CDR2 SVGIG (reference sequence). The CDR3 loop reads CAWSVGQGAQPQHF. The DNA for the CDR3 is TGTGCCTGGAGTGTTGGTCAGGGGGCCCAGCCCCAGCATTTT.

The chain combines TRBV12-5 with TRBJ2-2, with D perhaps matching TRBD1 (6 bases). This CDR3 is 14 amino acids long. Germline lookup yields CDR1 LGHNT and CDR2 FRNRAP. Here the CDR3 reads CATGEGANTGELFF. As DNA, the CDR3 is TGTGCCACCGGAGAGGGGGCGAACACCGGGGAGCTGTTTTTT.

The chain couples TRBV25-1 to TRBJ1-2; D gene ambiguous. The CDR3 covers 12 residues. Trimming removed 3 bases at V and 0 bases at J, with 2 bases between. Looked up from germline, CDR1 is MGHDK and CDR2 is SYGVNS. The CDR3 nucleotides are TGTGCCAGCAGTGACACTAACTATGGCTACACCTTC. Amino acids: CASSDTNYGYTF.

The chain combines TRBV24-1 with TRBJ1-6; D perhaps matches TRBD1 (5 bases). Germline CDR1 and CDR2: KGHDR and SFDVKD. V gave up 6 bases and J gave up 4 bases, with 15 bases separating them. This CDR3 region has 16 residues. The CDR3 region has the DNA TGTGCCACCAGTTCGTGGGAGTGGGGGTATAATTCACCCCTCCACTTT. It encodes CATSSWEWGYNSPLHF.

The chain couples TRBV25-1 to TRBJ1-1, with D uncertain. V lost 4 bases and J 11 bases, leaving 11 bases between the germline ends. Germline CDR1 is MGHDK and CDR2 is SYGVNS. There are 11 residues in the CDR3. For the CDR3, the DNA is TGTGCCAGCAGTGCTTCCGGTCAGGCTTTCTTT. This translates into CASSASGQAFF.

The rearrangement joins TRBV7-8 to TRBJ1-2, with TRBD1 matching over 7 bases. Losses at the gene ends were 2 bases for V and 2 bases for J; bases not matched to a gene: 8. This CDR3 has 16 residues. CDR1 and CDR2 (germline): SGHVS, FQNEAQ. For the CDR3, the DNA is TGTGCCAGCAGCTTATCCACAGGGGTTCTCAACTATGGCTACACCTTC. Protein: CASSLSTGVLNYGYTF.

This clonotype was counted between two and nine times. DNA for the CDR3: TGTGCCACCACTGGACAGTTTTCCAATCAGCCCCAGCATTTT. Translated, it gives CATTGQFSNQPQHF. The chain links TRBV10-3 to TRBJ1-5; D possibly corresponds to TRBD1 (6 bases). Trimming shortened V by 10 bases and J by 3 bases, and 16 bases separated the two germline ends. This CDR3 is built from 14 residues. Germline V gene sequence: CDR1 ENHRY, CDR2 SYGVKD.

Here the CDR3 reads CASSLYGAEQYF. The CDR3 DNA follows: TGTGCCAGCAGCTTGTACGGGGCCGAGCAGTACTTC. The chain couples TRBV5-6 to TRBJ2-7; D may correspond to TRBD1 or TRBD2 (5 bases each). Germline lookup yields CDR1 SGHDT and CDR2 YYEEEE. The CDR3 has 12 amino acids. V was pared by 1 base and J by 6 bases, with 8 bases between. Looking up the rest from reference TRBV5-6 and TRBJ2-7 gives the full variable domain: DAGVTQSPTHLIKTRGQQVTLRCSPKSGHDTVSWYQQALGQGPQFIFQYYEEEERQRGNFPDRFSGHQFPNYSSELNVNALLLGDSALYLCASSLYGAEQYFGPGTRLTVT.

This chain links TRBV25-1 with TRBJ1-1, with D unclear. Germline CDR1 is MGHDK and CDR2 is SYGVNS. The CDR3 runs 14 residues. The V end lost 5 bases, the J end lost 3 bases, and 13 bases lay between the germline ends. The CDR3 spells CASSYLGGDTEAFF. CDR3 sequence (DNA): TGTGCCAGCAGTTACCTGGGTGGGGACACTGAAGCTTTCTTT.